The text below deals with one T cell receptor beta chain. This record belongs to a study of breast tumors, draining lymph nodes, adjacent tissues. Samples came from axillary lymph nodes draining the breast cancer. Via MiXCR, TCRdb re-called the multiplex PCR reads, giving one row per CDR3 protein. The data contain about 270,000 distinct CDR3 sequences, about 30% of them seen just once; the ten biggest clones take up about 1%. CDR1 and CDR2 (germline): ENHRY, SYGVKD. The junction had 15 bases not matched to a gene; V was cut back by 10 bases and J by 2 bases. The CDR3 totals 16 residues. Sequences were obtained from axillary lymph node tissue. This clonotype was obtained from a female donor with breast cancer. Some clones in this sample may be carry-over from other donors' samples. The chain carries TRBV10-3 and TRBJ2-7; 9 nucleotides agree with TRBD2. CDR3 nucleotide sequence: TGTGCCAAGGAAGGGAGCCCTAGCGGGGACACCTACGAGCAGTACTTC. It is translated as CAKEGSPSGDTYEQYF.